A selection of T cell receptor beta chains follows, all from one sample in a study of OX40 agonist ivuxolimab in advanced cancers. The data were produced by immunoSEQ multiplex PCR, yet TCRdb's version contains in-frame clones alone and is incomplete. The sample has around 110,000 clones; 90% are singletons. The starting material was CD4+ or CD8+ T cells sorted from blood, obtained in a trial of the OX40 agonist ivuxolimab. All receptors derive from an adult with an advanced solid tumor such as melanoma, head and neck, liver or kidney cancer. CDR3s include the opening cysteine and the closing phenylalanine or tryptophan. The D gene is left open where the match is weak. Clone sizes are given selectively: once, few, many, or a class where the clone is expanded.

v_gene	abundance	d_gene	j_gene	CDR3aa	CDR3nt
TRBV10-3	.	.	TRBJ2-7	CAISGTQQGSYEQYF	TGTGCCATCAGTGGCACGCAACAGGGCTCCTACGAGCAGTACTTC
TRBV10-3	.	.	TRBJ1-5	CAISPNNQPQHF	TGTGCCATCAGCCCAAACAATCAGCCCCAGCATTTT
TRBV30	.	.	TRBJ2-5	CAWTGYIQETQYF	TGTGCCTGGACAGGCTATATCCAAGAGACCCAGTACTTC
TRBV2	.	.	TRBJ2-6	CASRADGTGANVLTF	TGTGCCAGCAGGGCCGACGGGACCGGGGCCAACGTCCTGACTTTC
TRBV28	.	.	TRBJ2-5	CASRTPTGRQETQYF	TGTGCCAGCAGGACCCCGACAGGGAGGCAAGAGACCCAGTACTTC
TRBV7-9	.	.	TRBJ2-1	CASSPYLIIDEQFF	TGTGCCAGCAGCCCGTACTTGATAATCGATGAGCAGTTCTTC
TRBV19	.	.	TRBJ1-1	CASSGSGYKAFF	TGTGCCAGTAGTGGGTCGGGCTACAAAGCTTTCTTT
TRBV7-9	.	TRBD1	TRBJ2-7	CASREQGAGEQYF	TGTGCCAGCAGAGAACAGGGGGCGGGGGAGCAGTACTTC
TRBV5-1	.	.	TRBJ1-1	CASRPPGSLNTEAFF	TGCGCCAGCAGACCACCCGGGAGCTTGAACACTGAAGCTTTCTTT
TRBV6-1	.	TRBD1	TRBJ1-5	CASREAPGQTYQPQHF	TGTGCCAGCAGAGAAGCACCGGGACAGACCTATCAGCCCCAGCATTTT
TRBV6-5	once	.	TRBJ1-4	CASRSTNEKLFF	TGTGCCAGTCGATCAACTAATGAAAAACTGTTTTTT
TRBV29-1	.	.	TRBJ2-3	CSAGGQKLPTDTQYF	TGCAGCGCGGGGGGACAGAAACTTCCCACAGATACGCAGTATTTT
TRBV9	.	.	TRBJ1-4	CASSVDGQFEKLFF	TGTGCCAGCAGCGTAGATGGGCAGTTTGAAAAACTGTTTTTT
TRBV7-9	.	TRBD1	TRBJ2-1	CASSFAQGAHNEQFF	TGTGCCAGCAGCTTTGCGCAGGGGGCCCACAATGAGCAGTTCTTC
TRBV5-4	.	.	TRBJ2-3	CASSLDDSSTDTQYF	TGTGCCAGCAGCTTGGACGATTCTAGCACAGATACGCAGTATTTT
TRBV6-1	.	.	TRBJ2-3	CASRDSGDTQYF	TGTGCCAGCAGGGATTCAGGTGATACGCAGTATTTT
TRBV7-9	.	.	TRBJ1-4	CASTLGRGNEKLFF	TGTGCCAGCACCCTTGGGAGGGGAAATGAAAAACTGTTTTTT
TRBV4-3	.	.	TRBJ1-5	CASSQSRGQPQHF	TGCGCCAGCAGCCAGAGTCGTGGTCAGCCCCAGCATTTT
TRBV19	.	.	TRBJ1-5	CASRPGQKFHSNQPQHF	TGTGCCAGTAGACCGGGCCAGAAATTCCATAGCAATCAGCCCCAGCATTTT
TRBV28	.	TRBD1	TRBJ2-7	CASSPGTGGRYEQYF	TGTGCCAGCAGTCCCGGGACAGGGGGGAGGTACGAGCAGTACTTC
TRBV5-8	.	.	TRBJ1-2	CASSPTIGGSYGYTF	TGTGCCAGCAGCCCCACTATAGGAGGGTCCTATGGCTACACCTTC
TRBV5-1	.	TRBD1	TRBJ1-6	CASSLEGQLSVNSPLHF	TGCGCCAGCAGCTTGGAGGGACAGCTAAGTGTTAATTCACCCCTCCACTTT
TRBV7-8	.	TRBD1	TRBJ2-3	CASSWGQGRMNTQYF	TGTGCCAGCAGCTGGGGACAGGGTCGGATGAATACGCAGTATTTT
TRBV9	.	.	TRBJ1-6	CASSVGESPLHF	TGTGCCAGCAGCGTAGGAGAGTCACCCCTCCACTTT
TRBV28	.	TRBD1	TRBJ1-4	CASSTTGDLNEKLFF	TGTGCCAGCAGTACGACAGGGGACCTTAATGAAAAACTGTTTTTT
TRBV30	.	.	TRBJ1-2	CAWSVPKTGYGYTF	TGTGCCTGGAGTGTACCAAAAACAGGGTATGGCTACACCTTC
TRBV2	few	TRBD2	TRBJ2-1	CASSERASGGFEQFF	TGTGCCAGCAGTGAACGGGCTAGCGGGGGGTTTGAGCAGTTCTTC
TRBV2	few	.	TRBJ1-5	CASSVTSSNQPQHF	TGTGCCAGCAGTGTTACAAGTAGCAATCAGCCCCAGCATTTT
TRBV6-5	.	TRBD1	TRBJ2-7	CASSYRGSGDEQYF	TGTGCCAGCAGCTACAGGGGTTCCGGGGACGAGCAGTACTTC
TRBV6-5	.	.	TRBJ1-4	CASRSAGEKLFF	TGTGCCAGCAGAAGCGCGGGTGAAAAACTGTTTTTT
TRBV7-6	.	TRBD1	TRBJ1-3	CASSRRQPDRAGNTIYF	TGTGCCAGCAGCCGAAGGCAACCGGACAGGGCTGGAAACACCATATATTTT
TRBV6-6	.	.	TRBJ1-1	CASRRGRMGEAFF	TGTGCCAGCAGGCGAGGAAGGATGGGGGAAGCTTTCTTT
TRBV6-5	.	.	TRBJ2-7	CASWVRGAGEQYF	TGTGCCAGCTGGGTCAGGGGAGCGGGCGAGCAGTACTTC
TRBV6-6	few	.	TRBJ1-1	CASSYRREHAFF	TGTGCCAGCAGTTACCGGAGGGAACACGCTTTCTTT
TRBV5-4	.	.	TRBJ2-2	CASSLWAMGAGELFF	TGTGCCAGCAGCTTGTGGGCAATGGGTGCCGGGGAGCTGTTTTTT
TRBV7-6	.	TRBD1	TRBJ2-7	CASSFRGRDEQYF	TGTGCCAGCAGCTTTAGGGGGCGCGACGAGCAGTACTTC
TRBV6-5	.	TRBD1	TRBJ1-4	CASSSTGVGREKLFF	TGTGCCAGCAGTAGTACAGGGGTCGGTCGGGAAAAACTGTTTTTT
TRBV11-3	.	TRBD1	TRBJ2-7	CASSPGQGDEQYF	TGTGCCAGCAGCCCCGGACAGGGCGACGAGCAGTACTTC
TRBV6-1	few	TRBD1	TRBJ2-5	CASSGTSTGESKETQYF	TGTGCCAGCAGTGGGACTTCTACAGGGGAATCTAAAGAGACCCAGTACTTC
TRBV9	.	.	TRBJ2-1	CASSVAIDPLMEQFF	TGTGCCAGCAGCGTAGCGATCGACCCACTGATGGAGCAGTTCTTC
TRBV18	.	TRBD1	TRBJ1-1	CASSPLGQGRNTEAFF	TGTGCCAGCTCACCATTGGGACAGGGTAGGAACACTGAAGCTTTCTTT
TRBV27	.	.	TRBJ2-1	CASSFPPYNEQFF	TGTGCCAGCAGTTTTCCCCCTTACAATGAGCAGTTCTTC
TRBV28	.	.	TRBJ2-5	CASSFGRSPETQYF	TGTGCCAGCAGTTTTGGGAGGAGCCCAGAGACCCAGTACTTC
TRBV15	.	.	TRBJ2-7	CATSRAGADRYEQYF	TGTGCCACCAGCAGAGCCGGGGCGGACCGCTACGAGCAGTACTTC
TRBV19	.	TRBD1	TRBJ1-4	CASSTTGGANEKLFF	TGTGCCAGTAGCACCACAGGGGGCGCTAATGAAAAACTGTTTTTT
TRBV28	.	.	TRBJ1-5	CASSFSQPQHF	TGTGCCAGCAGTTTTAGTCAGCCCCAGCATTTT
TRBV7-9	.	.	TRBJ1-6	CAGGSSYNSPLHF	TGTGCCGGGGGTAGCTCCTATAATTCACCCCTCCACTTT
TRBV7-2	.	TRBD2	TRBJ2-1	CASSSTSGAYNEQFF	TGTGCCAGCAGCTCGACTAGCGGGGCCTACAATGAGCAGTTCTTC
TRBV15	.	.	TRBJ2-3	CATSRDTDTQYF	TGTGCCACCAGCAGGGACACAGATACGCAGTATTTT
TRBV7-3	.	TRBD2	TRBJ2-1	CASSQTSGSYNEQFF	TGTGCCAGCAGCCAAACTAGCGGGAGTTACAATGAGCAGTTCTTC
TRBV5-8	.	TRBD1	TRBJ1-2	CASSSVGQFGYGYTF	TGTGCCAGCAGCTCGGTGGGACAGTTTGGCTATGGCTACACCTTC
TRBV5-1	.	.	TRBJ1-2	CAYRDGYTF	TGCGCGTACAGGGACGGCTACACCTTC
TRBV5-6	.	.	TRBJ1-4	CASSLAPGAGEKLFF	TGTGCCAGCAGCTTGGCCCCGGGGGCTGGTGAAAAACTGTTTTTT
TRBV2	.	.	TRBJ2-5	CASSDGGNQETQYF	TGTGCCAGCAGTGACGGGGGAAACCAAGAGACCCAGTACTTC
TRBV5-4	once	TRBD1	TRBJ1-1	CASRAGTGNTEAFF	TGTGCCAGCAGGGCCGGGACAGGGAACACTGAAGCTTTCTTT
TRBV5-4	.	.	TRBJ2-7	CASSLDIRYEQYF	TGTGCCAGCAGCTTGGATATAAGGTACGAGCAGTACTTC
TRBV4-3	.	.	TRBJ2-5	CASSRTGRETQYF	TGCGCCAGCAGCCGGACCGGGCGAGAGACCCAGTACTTC
TRBV11-3	.	.	TRBJ1-1	CASSPGPNTEAFF	TGTGCCAGCAGCCCGGGTCCGAACACTGAAGCTTTCTTT
TRBV28	.	.	TRBJ1-5	CASSYSNQPQHF	TGTGCCAGCAGTTATAGCAATCAGCCCCAGCATTTT